The 20 T cell receptor beta chains presented below share a single source sample, sequenced in a study of cytomegalovirus exposure and HLA in healthy donors. Using immunoSEQ multiplex PCR, the repertoire was profiled, and TCRdb retains in-frame clones only, with some absent. This table holds about 38,000 clones, approximately 92% found once. Sequenced input: PBMCs. These receptors all come from a young man in good health and CMV-seronegative.

The chain combines TRBV10-3 with TRBJ1-2, with 8 bases that match TRBD1. With V trimmed by 5 bases and J by 4 bases, 6 bases remained unmatched. This CDR3 is built from 14 residues. Germline values: CDR1 ENHRY, CDR2 SYGVKD. CDR3 bases: TGTGCCATCAGTCTTGACAGGGGAGCCTATGGCTACACCTTC. Translation: CAISLDRGAYGYTF.

This chain connects TRBV28 to TRBJ2-2; 11 positions agree with TRBD2. Germline V gives CDR1 MDHEN, CDR2 SYDVKM. The CDR3 has 16 residues. V lost 3 bases to trimming and J lost 2 bases; unmatched junction nucleotides: 2. The CDR3 DNA is TGTGCCAGCAGTTTGGGGACTAGCGGAAACACCGGGGAGCTGTTTTTT. Translation gives CASSLGTSGNTGELFF.

CDR3 nucleotides: TGCGCCAGCAGGGAGCGAACCGGGACAGGGGGTGGAGGAACTGGGGCCAACGTCCTGACTTTC. It yields the protein CASRERTGTGGGGTGANVLTF. The chain is built from TRBV5-1 and TRBJ2-6, with 11 nucleotides matching TRBD1. Germline CDR1 and CDR2: SGHRS and YFSETQ. The CDR3 spans 21 residues. Germline trimming cut 5 bases from V and 2 bases from J; bases unmatched to any gene: 18.

The chain has TRBV7-9 and TRBJ2-2, with D perhaps TRBD1 (5 bases). The V end lost 6 bases, the J end lost 5 bases, and 10 bases lay between the germline ends. In germline, CDR1 is SEHNR, CDR2 FQNEAQ (reference sequence). There are 13 residues in the CDR3. The CDR3 is CASSRQGTGELFF. The CDR3, as DNA: TGTGCCAGCAGTCGTCAGGGAACCGGGGAGCTGTTTTTT.

This clone was found once. DNA of the CDR3: TGTGCCAGCAGCTTATTCCTCTGGGACAGGACGACCTACGAGCAGTACTTC. This translates into CASSLFLWDRTTYEQYF. This chain joins TRBV5-6 and TRBJ2-7, with 8 bases lining up with TRBD1. CDR1 SGHDT and CDR2 YYEEEE come from the germline V gene. The CDR3 contains 17 residues. V lost 2 bases to trimming and J lost 2 bases; unmatched junction nucleotides: 12.

This chain joins TRBV11-2 and TRBJ2-2, with D possibly being TRBD1 (5 bases). Trimming removed 3 bases at V and 6 bases at J, with 14 bases between. CDR1 SGHAT and CDR2 FQNNGV come from the germline V gene. This CDR3 contains 15 residues. The CDR3 nucleotides are TGTGCCAGCAGCTTCCTGTCAAGGGGCTCCGGGGAGCTGTTTTTT. Translating it yields CASSFLSRGSGELFF.

This chain uses TRBV6-1 with TRBJ2-4; a possible D gene is TRBD1 (5 bases). The V gene's germline CDR1 is MNHNS and CDR2 SASEGT. The CDR3 totals 14 residues. V was cut by 7 bases and J by 8 bases, with 18 bases left in between. The CDR3 DNA sequence: TGTGCCAGCAAAGAAGACAGTAGAGGCGACATTCAGTACTTC. As protein: CASKEDSRGDIQYF.

This chain connects TRBV5-1 to TRBJ2-1; TRBD1 matches at 8 bases. V shed 0 bases, J shed 8 bases, and the junction held 4 bases outside the gene matches. Germline V lookup: CDR1 SGHRS, CDR2 YFSETQ. The CDR3 has 14 residues. The CDR3 DNA is TGCGCCAGCAGCTTGGGGGGACAGGTTTATGAGCAGTTCTTC. This translates into CASSLGGQVYEQFF. Full variable domain (rest looked up from reference TRBV5-1 and TRBJ2-1): KAGVTQTPRYLIKTRGQQVTLSCSPISGHRSVSWYQQTPGQGLQFLFEYFSETQRNKGNFPGRFSGRQFSNSRSEMNVSTLELGDSALYLCASSLGGQVYEQFFGPGTRLTVL.

This clone was seen only a few times. The chain combines TRBV4-1 with TRBJ1-2, with 11 bases lining up with TRBD1. V dropped 0 bases and J dropped 8; count of bases not matched to a gene: 8. This CDR3 spans 16 amino acids. Germline CDR1 reads MGHRA; CDR2 reads YSYEKL. The chain's CDR3 is CASSQEGGTGGYGYTF. The CDR3 coding sequence is TGCGCCAGCAGCCAAGAGGGGGGGACAGGGGGATACGGCTACACCTTC.

V is TRBV29-1 and J is TRBJ2-7; TRBD1 matches at 7 bases. The V gene's germline CDR1 is SQVTM and CDR2 ANQGSEA. This CDR3 spans 15 amino acids. With 0 bases clipped from V and 2 bases from J, the junction kept 7 bases outside the gene matches. The CDR3 spells CSVEDPGTATYEQYF. CDR3 sequence (DNA): TGCAGCGTTGAAGACCCCGGGACAGCGACCTACGAGCAGTACTTC.

This clone has a single count. One end of the junction does not line up with germline, which may come from a read error. This chain links TRBV7-7 with TRBJ1-5, with 8 bases fitting TRBD1. CDR1 is SSHAT and CDR2 is FNYEAQ in the germline V gene (reference sequence). The CDR3 sequence is 16 residues long. CDR3 loop: CASSFMTGDGNQPQHF. The CDR3, as DNA: TGTGCTAGCAGCTTCATGACAGGGGACGGCAATCAGCCCCAGCATTTT.

This sequence joins TRBV19 and TRBJ1-3; 10 positions match TRBD2. The J call may be in error: the DNA end matches TRBJ2-2 better. CDR1 is LNHDA and CDR2 is SQIVND in the germline V gene (reference sequence). The CDR3 length is 15 residues. The CDR3 region is CASFLTSGPTGELFF. DNA for the CDR3: TGTGCCAGTTTTCTGACTAGCGGGCCTACCGGGGAGCTGTTTTTT.

CDR3 in DNA: TGTGCCTGGAGTCGGGACAGGGGGCGTGAAGCTTTCTTT. The encoded protein is CAWSRDRGREAFF. V and J are TRBV30 and TRBJ1-1; 12 bases line up with TRBD1. This CDR3 contains 13 residues. Trimming cost V 2 bases and J 7 bases; bases outside gene matches: 2. Germline loops: CDR1 GTSNPN, CDR2 SVGIG (reference sequence).

The chain couples TRBV6-5 to TRBJ2-6, with D hard to call. The CDR3 has 15 residues. V was cut by 4 bases and J by 1 base, with 8 bases left in between. Germline assignment: CDR1 MNHEY and CDR2 SVGAGI. The CDR3 is CASSLTESGANVLTF. Here the CDR3 DNA reads TGTGCCAGCAGTTTAACCGAGTCTGGGGCCAACGTCCTGACTTTC.

The genes are TRBV4-1 and TRBJ1-1; D gene uncertain. Germline values: CDR1 MGHRA, CDR2 YSYEKL. CDR3 length: 17 residues. Trimming left V 3 bases short and J 0 bases short, with 17 bases between. CDR3 region: CASSQTPNRGVNTEAFF. CDR3 sequence (DNA): TGCGCCAGCAGCCAGACCCCGAACCGGGGTGTGAACACTGAAGCTTTCTTT.

This chain uses TRBV7-2 with TRBJ2-3; D ambiguous. In germline, CDR1 is SGHTA, CDR2 FQGNSA. CDR3 size: 13 residues. Trimming pared 5 bases from V and 5 bases from J, leaving 11 bases between. The chain's CDR3 is CASSPKRVDTQYF. For the CDR3, the DNA is TGTGCCAGCAGCCCTAAGCGCGTAGATACGCAGTATTTT. The whole variable domain, filled in from reference TRBV7-2 and TRBJ2-3, reads GAGVSQSPSNKVTEKGKDVELRCDPISGHTALYWYRQSLGQGLEFLIYFQGNSAPDKSGLPSDRFSAERTGGSVSTLTIQRTQQEDSAVYLCASSPKRVDTQYFGPGTRLTVL.

V is TRBV4-2 and J is TRBJ1-2; D not resolved. Trimming took 1 base from V and 9 from J, leaving 12 bases between them. The CDR3 has 13 amino acids. The germline V gene encodes CDR1 LGHNA and CDR2 YNFKEQ. The CDR3 DNA follows: TGTGCCAGCAGCCAAGGAGGGCTTTGGAGCTACACCTTC. Translated, it gives CASSQGGLWSYTF.

The V call is TRBV6-5, the J call TRBJ2-7; 9 bases fit TRBD2. Germline assignment: CDR1 MNHEY and CDR2 SVGAGI. This CDR3 comprises 16 residues. The trim removed 0 bases at V and 0 bases at J, leaving 3 bases unmatched. CDR3 nucleotides: TGTGCCAGCAGTTACTCGAGCGGGGGGCTCTCCTACGAGCAGTACTTC. Translation: CASSYSSGGLSYEQYF.

The chain employs TRBV6-4 and TRBJ1-2; 10 nucleotides agree with TRBD1. The CDR3 runs 14 residues. With V trimmed by 5 bases and J by 2 bases, 2 bases remained unmatched. Germline CDR1 reads MRHNA; CDR2 reads SNTAGT. CDR3 residues: CASSPGQGNYGYTF. The CDR3 nucleotides read TGTGCCAGCAGTCCGGGACAGGGGAACTATGGCTACACCTTC.

The chain recombines TRBV9 with TRBJ2-1; 14 nucleotides align to TRBD2. The CDR3 contains 14 residues. The V gene's germline CDR1 is SGDLS and CDR2 YYNGEE. Germline trimming cut 3 bases from V and 10 bases from J; bases unmatched to any gene: 3. The CDR3 DNA sequence: TGTGCCAGCAGCGGGGGACTAGCGGGGGTGGAGCAGTTCTTC. Translated: CASSGGLAGVEQFF.